This T cell receptor (beta chain) was sequenced for a study of blood T cell repertoires in COVID-19 (dated by TCRdb to the early 2020s). Broadly, across the study: Samples covering the acute and convalescent phases of COVID-19 were provided by collaborators in the United States, Italy and Spain. A freely available public database, intended as a resource for researchers studying the immune response to SARS-CoV-2, is where the repertoires were released. Where HLA class I and class II types were available, the types were taken from metadata supplied by the sample provider, not from assay-based typing. The prospective study material was composed of cDNA or gDNA derived from T cells, B-cell-depleted T cells, or PBMCs. Deeply sampled blood TCRbeta repertoires from subjects exposed to, actively infected with, or recovered from COVID-19 were included in the dataset. Sample metadata almost always included a de-identified subject ID, COVID-19 status, age in years and sex. Samples came from the ongoing ImmuneRACE study (first 160 participants) plus 1,254 subjects from 6 global collaborators. General study outcomes and caveats: The amount of clinical and demographic metadata varied by source and participant and was provided uncurated.

On this clone: Its antigen is currently not known. Within one base of it there is no much larger clone, and no base qualities were kept.

TCRbeta CDR3 regions were amplified from genomic DNA using the immunoSEQ Assay, a bias-controlled multiplex PCR. Concerning the study's data processing: The number of nucleated cells in each sample was estimated by amplification of reference gene primers within the assay. To quantify the absolute abundance of each unique TCRbeta CDR3 rearrangement, sequence reads were collapsed and filtered. Productive Simpson clonality was computed per sample as the square root of Simpson's diversity index over productive rearrangements. Drawn from immuneACCESS, this table holds only the in-frame rearrangements with V and J called that TCRdb kept. Clones are partly lost; checked studies trace under half to an unresolved V gene and leave the rest unexplained. V and J calls and clone size follow that table, whereas D and trimming were derived from the DNA. The sample table holds 200,000 to 250,000 clones, of which about 85% were seen once. The leading ten clones occupy 10% of the sample.

After removal of 3 bases from V and 4 bases from J, the junction retains 2 bases not matched to a gene. The CDR3 starts with the cysteine, ends with the phenylalanine, and has 13 residues. The entry retains the CDR3 DNA only, 39 bases that are in frame from base 1. The germline V gene sets CDR1 to SGDLS and CDR2 to YYNGEE. In Seattle, one collaborating source enrolled patients while the infection was active and tracked those patients longitudinally over the course of disease. Whole blood was collected in K2EDTA tubes by collaborating institutions according to the institutions' own protocols. For TCRbeta analysis, collaborators shipped samples as frozen whole blood, isolated PBMCs, or DNA extracted from either of those sample types.

The sample consisted of peripheral blood. The receptor comes from a woman aged 45 to 65 with COVID-19, enrolled during active disease. In this chain, TRBV9 is recombined with TRBJ2-3, with 7 junctional bases fitting TRBD1. The CDR3 region has the sequence CASSGQGADTQYF. In nucleotide form, the sequence is TGTGCCAGCAGCGGCCAGGGGGCAGATACGCAGTATTTT.